The present entry profiles one TCR beta chain with its context. Antigen specificity is unknown. The CDR3 totals 14 residues. Unmatched junction bases numbered 2, after V lost 1 base and J lost 2 bases. Looked up from germline, CDR1 is SGHVS and CDR2 is FQNEAQ. Libraries were prepared by immunoSEQ multiplex PCR; TCRdb keeps only in-frame clonotypes and omits some of them. This sample has roughly 40,000 clones, with about 86% found just once. This sample was included in a study of OX40 agonist ivuxolimab in advanced cancers. The study, taken as a whole, reports: With doses of 0.1-3.0 mg/kg, partial responders showed among the lowest clonal expansion.

The sequencing here drew on CD4+ or CD8+ T cells sorted from blood, taken in a trial of the OX40 agonist ivuxolimab. The source is an adult with an advanced solid tumor such as melanoma, head and neck, liver or kidney cancer. The chain joins TRBV7-8 to TRBJ2-7, with 7 bases aligning to TRBD1. In nucleotides, the CDR3 is TGTGCCAGCAGCTTAGGAGGGACAGCCTACGAGCAGTACTTC. This sequence encodes CASSLGGTAYEQYF.